The rows below give T cell receptor beta chains drawn from one sample of a study of blood T cell repertoires in COVID-19. Measured with immunoSEQ multiplex PCR; TCRdb has only the in-frame clones, and not every one. This sample has around 150,000 clones, with 88% found just once. The sample was peripheral blood. These receptors were taken from a man aged 50-59 years with active or convalescent COVID-19. The CDR3 runs from the conserved cysteine through the conserved F or W. Fields, in order: V gene, J gene, clone size, D gene, CDR3 protein, CDR3 DNA. D genes are given only for firm matches. Clone sizes are given selectively: once, few, many, or a class where the clone is expanded.

TRBV28	TRBJ1-5	.	TRBD1	CASSPATGGLQPQHF	TGTGCCAGCAGTCCCGCGACAGGGGGCCTTCAGCCCCAGCATTTT
TRBV9	TRBJ2-2	.	TRBD2	CASSPRASGSNTGELFF	TGTGCCAGCAGCCCCCGGGCTAGCGGAAGTAACACCGGGGAGCTGTTTTTT
TRBV4-3	TRBJ2-1	.	.	CASSQGYRETYNEQFF	TGCGCCAGCAGCCAAGGCTACAGGGAGACCTACAATGAGCAGTTCTTC
TRBV11-2	TRBJ2-3	.	TRBD2	CASSLVAGGTDTQYF	TGTGCCAGCAGCTTAGTAGCGGGAGGCACAGATACGCAGTATTTT
TRBV5-1	TRBJ2-3	.	.	CASSIGSAGDTQYF	TGCGCCAGCAGCATCGGATCCGCGGGAGATACGCAGTATTTT
TRBV9	TRBJ2-2	.	TRBD1	CASSVPRDRSNTGELFF	TGTGCCAGCAGCGTACCTCGGGACAGGTCGAACACCGGGGAGCTGTTTTTT
TRBV28	TRBJ2-1	.	TRBD1	CASRSGTGSYNEQFF	TGTGCCAGCAGGTCGGGGACAGGGTCCTACAATGAGCAGTTCTTC
TRBV28	TRBJ2-5	.	.	CASSWGRGIETQYF	TGTGCCAGCAGTTGGGGCAGGGGAATAGAGACCCAGTACTTC
TRBV28	TRBJ1-3	.	.	CASSPYRHTIYF	TGTGCCAGCAGTCCGTACAGACACACCATATATTTT
TRBV28	TRBJ2-5	.	TRBD1	CASSFGTGETQYF	TGTGCCAGCAGTTTCGGGACAGGGGAGACCCAGTACTTC
TRBV18	TRBJ2-5	.	TRBD1	CASSPGQGETQYF	TGTGCCAGCTCACCCGGACAGGGAGAGACCCAGTACTTC
TRBV5-6	TRBJ2-7	.	TRBD1	CASSLGTGGPWYEQYF	TGTGCCAGCAGCTTGGGGACAGGGGGCCCCTGGTACGAGCAGTACTTC
TRBV27	TRBJ1-4	.	TRBD1	CASRKWGQGYEKLFF	TGTGCCAGCAGGAAATGGGGACAGGGGTATGAAAAACTGTTTTTT
TRBV12-3/TRBV12-4	TRBJ1-1	few	TRBD1	CASSWDRTTEAFF	TGTGCCAGCAGTTGGGACAGGACCACTGAAGCTTTCTTT
TRBV4-1	TRBJ2-5	.	TRBD2	CASSQAQTSGEETQYF	TGCGCCAGCAGCCAAGCGCAGACTAGCGGAGAAGAGACCCAGTACTTC
TRBV9	TRBJ2-3	.	TRBD2	CASSVARSGRADTQYF	TGTGCCAGCAGCGTAGCCCGTAGCGGGAGGGCGGATACGCAGTATTTT
TRBV9	TRBJ2-1	.	TRBD1	CASSEGQSSYNEQFF	TGTGCCAGCAGCGAGGGACAGAGCTCCTACAATGAGCAGTTCTTC
TRBV5-1	TRBJ2-1	.	.	CASRNSGTSYNEQFF	TGCGCCAGCAGAAACTCCGGGACTTCGTACAATGAGCAGTTCTTC
TRBV3-1/TRBV3-2	TRBJ1-1	.	TRBD1	CASSSGGNTEAFF	TGTGCCAGCAGCTCAGGGGGAAACACTGAAGCTTTCTTT
TRBV29-1	TRBJ1-3	once	.	CSVGRGDPAGNTIYF	TGCAGCGTTGGACGGGGGGATCCTGCCGGAAACACCATATATTTT
TRBV7-6	TRBJ1-5	.	.	CASSSEAVSNQPQHF	TGTGCCAGCAGCTCCGAGGCGGTTAGCAATCAGCCCCAGCATTTT
TRBV30	TRBJ1-2	once	.	CASGGVKVGYTF	TGTGCCTCTGGGGGGGTTAAAGTCGGCTACACCTTC
TRBV28	TRBJ2-7	.	.	CASSFDWTAYEQYF	TGTGCCAGCAGTTTCGATTGGACAGCCTACGAGCAGTACTTC
TRBV18	TRBJ2-1	.	.	CASSPRGDEQFF	TGTGCCAGCTCACCGAGAGGAGATGAGCAGTTCTTC
TRBV4-1	TRBJ1-5	.	.	CASSQAGYSNQPQHF	TGCGCCAGCAGCCAAGCGGGTTATAGCAATCAGCCCCAGCATTTT
TRBV28	TRBJ1-1	.	TRBD1	CASSQQGARTEAFF	TGTGCCAGCAGTCAACAGGGGGCGAGAACTGAAGCTTTCTTT